The 20 T cell receptor beta chains below were found in one sample sequenced in a study of shared clonotypes between healthy human individuals. Method: immunoSEQ multiplex PCR; TCRdb's copy keeps in-frame clones and lacks some. The sample consists of about 2.5 million clones, about 90% of them appearing once. The sample comprised naive CD4+ T cells from PBMCs. Stated subset: CD45RA+ positively selected. The receptors stem from a man aged 18-30 years in good health. Some clones in this sample may be carry-over from other donors' samples.

This clone came up once. J is TRBJ2-1 and V is TRBV28; tentatively, D is TRBD2 (6 bases). Looked up from germline, CDR1 is MDHEN and CDR2 is SYDVKM. V dropped 5 bases and J dropped 4 bases, with 21 bases sitting between them. CDR3 size: 17 residues. CDR3 sequence (DNA): TGTGCCAGCAGTCTTTATCTTCCGGCTAGCGAGTACAATGAGCAGTTCTTC. It translates to CASSLYLPASEYNEQFF.

The CDR3 is CASSPDRADYGYTF. The CDR3 region has the DNA TGTGCCAGCTCACCGGACAGGGCAGACTATGGCTACACCTTC. J is TRBJ1-2 and V is TRBV18, with 8 bases identical to TRBD1. The germline CDR1 and CDR2 sequences are KGHSH and LQKENI. The ends lost 3 bases at V and 3 bases at J; junction bases unmatched: 3. CDR3 length: 14 residues.

On this clone: Distinct nucleotide sequences in the sample also encode this CDR3. CDR3 in amino acids: CASSPRTASYEQYF. The CDR3 coding sequence is TGTGCCAGCAGCCCAAGGACAGCCTCCTACGAGCAGTACTTC. The chain combines TRBV11-2 with TRBJ2-7, with D maybe TRBD1 (6 bases). This CDR3 is 14 amino acids long. Deletions cut 5 bases from V and 0 bases from J, with 11 bases between. The germline V gene has CDR1 SGHAT and CDR2 FQNNGV.

This rearrangement joins TRBV4-1 to TRBJ2-5; 9 bases line up with TRBD1. This CDR3 is built from 13 residues. V dropped 5 bases and J dropped 4; count of bases not matched to a gene: 2. Germline CDR1 MGHRA, CDR2 YSYEKL. The DNA for the CDR3 is TGCGCCAGCAGCACGGACAGGGGAGAGACCCAGTACTTC. Protein: CASSTDRGETQYF.

The genes are TRBV4-1 and TRBJ2-7; 9 nucleotides align to TRBD2. From germline, CDR1 is MGHRA and CDR2 YSYEKL. The CDR3 runs 16 residues. With V trimmed by 4 bases and J by 0 bases, 7 bases remained unmatched. The CDR3 here is CASSRQTSGSSYEQYF. CDR3 coding DNA: TGCGCCAGCAGCCGCCAGACTAGCGGCAGCTCCTACGAGCAGTACTTC.

The chain recombines TRBV5-1 with TRBJ1-6, with unresolved D. The V gene lost 4 bases and the J gene lost 6 bases, with 14 bases spanning the gap. This CDR3 contains 15 residues. In germline, CDR1 is SGHRS, CDR2 YFSETQ. CDR3 coding DNA: TGCGCCAGCAGCCAGACCTTGTCAGCTAATTCACCCCTCCACTTT. Encoded protein: CASSQTLSANSPLHF.

This clone was counted a single time. The chain has TRBV19 and TRBJ2-3; 7 bases map to TRBD2. V shed 0 bases, J shed 1 base, and the junction held 4 bases outside the gene matches. From germline, CDR1 is LNHDA and CDR2 SQIVND (reference sequence). This CDR3 is built from 16 residues. CDR3 residues: CASSIDVLAGTDTQYF. CDR3 coding DNA: TGTGCCAGTAGTATAGATGTGCTAGCGGGCACAGATACGCAGTATTTT.

V is TRBV11-2 and J is TRBJ2-3, with 8 positions matching TRBD1. The CDR3 is made up of 14 amino acids. Germline values: CDR1 SGHAT, CDR2 FQNNGV. Trimming removed 8 bases from V and 6 bases from J; junction bases left unmatched: 10. This CDR3 is CASGRLTGDDTQYF. The CDR3 DNA follows: TGTGCCAGCGGACGATTGACAGGGGATGATACGCAGTATTTT.

Details on this clone: Other DNA sequences from this sample encode an identical CDR3 as well. The chain carries TRBV5-1 and TRBJ2-3; D is perhaps TRBD2 (5 bases). V shed 1 base and J shed 0 bases, with 6 bases lying between them. The CDR3 is 14 residues long. From germline, CDR1 is SGHRS and CDR2 YFSETQ. CDR3 DNA: TGCGCCAGCAGCTTGCCGGGGAGCACAGATACGCAGTATTTT. It is translated as CASSLPGSTDTQYF. The complete variable domain, with remaining parts taken from reference TRBV5-1 and TRBJ2-3, reads KAGVTQTPRYLIKTRGQQVTLSCSPISGHRSVSWYQQTPGQGLQFLFEYFSETQRNKGNFPGRFSGRQFSNSRSEMNVSTLELGDSALYLCASSLPGSTDTQYFGPGTRLTVL.

This clone was observed a few times. This chain links TRBV5-6 with TRBJ1-2; 9 bases fit TRBD1. V trimming: 7 bases; J trimming: 4 bases; junction bases outside the gene matches: 5. CDR1 is SGHDT and CDR2 is YYEEEE in the germline V gene. The CDR3 consists of 13 residues. The CDR3 DNA is TGTGCCAGCGTGGTACAGGGGGCCTATGGCTACACCTTC. This gives the protein CASVVQGAYGYTF.

The chain combines TRBV6-5 with TRBJ2-7, with D perhaps given as TRBD1 or TRBD2 (6 bases each). The V end was cut by 6 bases, the J end by 0 bases, with 15 bases between. CDR3 size: 15 residues. The germline V gene encodes CDR1 MNHEY and CDR2 SVGAGI. The CDR3 coding sequence is TGTGCCAGCAGGGGGGGCCGCGGAAGCTCCTACGAGCAGTACTTC. Its protein is CASRGGRGSSYEQYF.

The chain carries TRBV28 and TRBJ1-2; D uncertain. Looked up from germline, CDR1 is MDHEN and CDR2 is SYDVKM. CDR3 length: 14 amino acids. The V end lost 3 bases, the J end lost 0 bases, and 8 bases lay between the germline ends. CDR3 loop: CASSLRHSNYGYTF. The DNA of the CDR3 is TGTGCCAGCAGTTTGCGACACTCTAACTATGGCTACACCTTC.

This clone was seen a single time. The J gene is TRBJ1-2, the V gene TRBV5-1, with D perhaps matching TRBD1 (6 bases). Trimming pared 6 bases from V and 4 bases from J, leaving 13 bases between. Per the germline V gene, CDR1 is SGHRS and CDR2 is YFSETQ. CDR3 length: 13 amino acids. Here the CDR3 reads CASKLGQAYGYTF. The CDR3 bases are TGCGCCAGCAAATTGGGACAAGCCTATGGCTACACCTTC. Variable domain in full (rest from reference TRBV5-1 and TRBJ1-2): KAGVTQTPRYLIKTRGQQVTLSCSPISGHRSVSWYQQTPGQGLQFLFEYFSETQRNKGNFPGRFSGRQFSNSRSEMNVSTLELGDSALYLCASKLGQAYGYTFGSGTRLTVV.

The rearrangement joins TRBV5-1 to TRBJ2-5; D remains unclear. The CDR3 is 14 amino acids. The germline CDR1 and CDR2 sequences are SGHRS and YFSETQ. V dropped 0 bases and J dropped 6 bases, with 12 bases sitting between them. CDR3 sequence reads: CASSLESEAKTQYF. The DNA of the CDR3 is TGCGCCAGCAGCTTGGAGTCTGAAGCTAAGACCCAGTACTTC.

The CDR3 DNA sequence: TGCGCCAGCAGCCAAGACGGCCGCTCTGGGGCCAACGTCCTGACTTTC. As protein: CASSQDGRSGANVLTF. The chain uses TRBV4-3 and TRBJ2-6; D remains ambiguous. Trimming took off 0 bases at V and 0 bases at J, with 6 bases between the two ends. The CDR3 covers 16 residues. Germline V gene data show CDR1 as LGHNA and CDR2 as YSLEER.

The chain recombines TRBV18 with TRBJ1-1; D unresolved. V lost 6 bases and J 5 bases, leaving 7 bases between the germline ends. This CDR3 is built from 11 residues. Germline CDR1 is KGHSH and CDR2 is LQKENI. The CDR3 protein is CASSPRTEAFF. In DNA form, the CDR3 reads TGTGCCAGCTCGCCCAGGACTGAAGCTTTCTTT.

This sequence joins TRBV5-1 and TRBJ2-5; possible D gene TRBD2, 6 bases. The ends were cut back, 2 bases at V and 1 base at J, with 9 bases in the middle. The V gene's germline CDR1 is SGHRS and CDR2 YFSETQ. CDR3 size: 14 residues. The CDR3 loop reads CASSFREPQETQYF. The DNA of the CDR3 is TGCGCCAGCAGCTTTCGGGAGCCCCAAGAGACCCAGTACTTC.

This chain links TRBV5-4 with TRBJ2-1; possibly TRBD2 for D (6 bases). Trimming took off 0 bases at V and 12 bases at J, with 16 bases between the two ends. This CDR3 has 14 amino acids. Germline values: CDR1 SGHNT, CDR2 YYREEE (reference sequence). CDR3 DNA: TGTGCCAGCAGCTTGGCGGGACTCGCTCAGGGGCAGTTCTTC. It encodes CASSLAGLAQGQFF. Complete variable domain (other parts from reference TRBV5-4 and TRBJ2-1): ETGVTQSPTHLIKTRGQQVTLRCSSQSGHNTVSWYQQALGQGPQFIFQYYREEENGRGNFPPRFSGLQFPNYSSELNVNALELDDSALYLCASSLAGLAQGQFFGPGTRLTVL.

The V call is TRBV5-1, the J call TRBJ2-7; D perhaps matches TRBD2 (5 bases). This CDR3 is 14 amino acids long. CDR1 is SGHRS, CDR2 YFSETQ, per germline. Between the trimmed V and J ends, which lost 1 base and 5 bases, there was a span of 13 bases. CDR3 DNA sequence: TGCGCCAGCAGCTTGTTTGGGAGCGAAAACGAGCAGTACTTC. Its protein is CASSLFGSENEQYF.

This clone was seen only once. The gene calls are TRBV6-5 and TRBJ2-7, with 8 bases that match TRBD2. The length of the CDR3 is 15 residues. Germline trimming cut 4 bases from V and 5 bases from J; bases unmatched to any gene: 10. Germline V gene sequence: CDR1 MNHEY, CDR2 SVGAGI. CDR3 coding DNA: TGTGCCAGCAGTTCCAGCGGACTAGCCCACCACGAGCAGTACTTC. Protein sequence: CASSSSGLAHHEQYF.